This entry lists 10 T cell receptor beta chains sequenced from one sample in a study of siplizumab effects on memory and regulatory T cells. Mixed lymphocyte reaction cells underwent roughly six days of coculture at 37°C. Their recognized antigens are unknown. Assay: immunoSEQ multiplex PCR; the TCRdb copy retains only in-frame clones and omits some. This sample has over 10,000 clones, with 45% to 50% found just once. The sample taken for sequencing was CFSE-low (dividing) CD8+ T cells sorted from an allogeneic mixed lymphocyte reaction. The receptors come from a human donor in good health; the cells came from an allogeneic mixed lymphocyte reaction. Some clones in this sample may be carry-over from other donors' samples.

This chain connects TRBV7-9 to TRBJ2-7; TRBD2 might be the D (5 bases). The CDR3 is 15 residues long. Germline values: CDR1 SEHNR, CDR2 FQNEAQ (reference sequence). The germline V and J ends were trimmed by 7 bases and 5 bases, with 21 bases remaining between them. Here the CDR3 DNA reads TGTGCCAGCACGCAACTACGGGGAAGGGTCGACGAGCAGTACTTC. Encoded protein: CASTQLRGRVDEQYF. Together with reference TRBV7-9 and TRBJ2-7, the CDR3 gives the full variable domain: DTGVSQNPRHKITKRGQNVTFRCDPISEHNRLYWYRQTLGQGPEFLTYFQNEAQLEKSRLLSDRFSAERPKGSFSTLEIQRTEQGDSAMYLCASTQLRGRVDEQYFGPGTRLTVT.

This clone was seen a few times. V usage is TRBV7-8 and J usage is TRBJ2-1; D not resolved. Trimming shortened V by 4 bases and J by 7 bases, and 8 bases separated the two germline ends. The germline gives CDR1 SGHVS, CDR2 FQNEAQ. CDR3 size: 12 residues. DNA of the CDR3: TGTGCCAGCAGCTGGTATCATAATGAGCAGTTCTTC. Encoded protein: CASSWYHNEQFF.

The gene calls are TRBV27 and TRBJ2-7; D may be TRBD2 (6 bases). The germline V and J ends were trimmed by 5 bases and 0 bases, with 17 bases remaining between them. The germline V gene encodes CDR1 MNHEY and CDR2 SMNVEV (reference sequence). CDR3 length: 16 amino acids. CDR3 DNA: TGTGCCAGCAGTCCGATGGGCGGGGACTTCTCCTACGAGCAGTACTTC. Translating gives CASSPMGGDFSYEQYF.

This clone was observed a few times. The chain has TRBV7-3 and TRBJ2-7; D may correspond to TRBD1 or TRBD2 (6 bases each). The CDR3 runs to 15 residues. V was pared by 4 bases and J by 3 bases, with 16 bases between. CDR1 and CDR2 from the germline V gene are SGHTA and FQGTGA. The CDR3 spells CASSSLGGTNYEQYF. In DNA form, the CDR3 reads TGTGCCAGCAGCTCATTAGGGGGGACAAACTACGAGCAGTACTTC.

The CDR3 loop reads CASSVALPSGANVLTF. The CDR3, as DNA: TGTGCCAGCAGCGTAGCTTTGCCGTCTGGGGCCAACGTCCTGACTTTC. V usage is TRBV9 and J usage is TRBJ2-6; D is uncertain. The CDR3 extends over 16 amino acids. Trimming cost V 0 bases and J 1 base, with 8 bases left between them. The V gene's germline CDR1 is SGDLS and CDR2 YYNGEE.

The chain combines TRBV27 with TRBJ2-7; 10 bases agree with TRBD2. Germline-derived CDR1 and CDR2 are MNHEY and SMNVEV (reference sequence). This CDR3 has 15 residues. The V and J ends lost 4 bases and 6 bases, in that order; junction bases with no gene match: 9. CDR3 nucleotide sequence: TGTGCCAGCAGTTCTAACCTAGCGGGAGTCGCCGAGCAGTACTTC. Protein sequence: CASSSNLAGVAEQYF.

The CDR3 here is CSVGREVYGYTF. The CDR3 DNA reads as TGCAGCGTCGGTCGAGAGGTATATGGCTACACCTTC. J is TRBJ1-2 and V is TRBV29-1; D is unresolved. This CDR3 is 12 amino acids long. Germline CDR1 is SQVTM and CDR2 is ANQGSEA. Trimming stripped 6 bases from V and 5 bases from J, with 13 bases between.

A few counts support this clone. V usage is TRBV2 and J usage is TRBJ1-3; a possible D gene is TRBD1 (5 bases). The CDR3 is 14 amino acids. Germline V lookup: CDR1 SNHLY, CDR2 FYNNEI. The V end was cut by 3 bases, the J end by 4 bases, with 10 bases between. The CDR3 nucleotides are TGTGCCAGCAGTGATCAGGGTTCCGGAAACACCATATATTTT. Its translation is CASSDQGSGNTIYF.

This clone was seen more than once but under ten times. The chain links TRBV19 to TRBJ1-1; D is undetermined. The CDR3 length is 12 residues. The germline V gene encodes CDR1 LNHDA and CDR2 SQIVND (reference sequence). Trimming pared 7 bases from V and 1 base from J, leaving 7 bases between. CDR3 nucleotides: TGTGCCAGTAATCCAGGGAACACTGAAGCTTTCTTT. Translation gives CASNPGNTEAFF.

CDR3 DNA: TGTGCCAGCAGCCCCAGCGGGGTGGCCTACAATGAGCAGTTCTTC. Residues: CASSPSGVAYNEQFF. This chain links TRBV9 with TRBJ2-1; the match to TRBD2 covers 7 bases. The CDR3 runs to 15 residues. J was trimmed by 2 bases and V by 4 bases; bases with no gene match: 6. Germline V gene lookup returns CDR1 SGDLS and CDR2 YYNGEE.